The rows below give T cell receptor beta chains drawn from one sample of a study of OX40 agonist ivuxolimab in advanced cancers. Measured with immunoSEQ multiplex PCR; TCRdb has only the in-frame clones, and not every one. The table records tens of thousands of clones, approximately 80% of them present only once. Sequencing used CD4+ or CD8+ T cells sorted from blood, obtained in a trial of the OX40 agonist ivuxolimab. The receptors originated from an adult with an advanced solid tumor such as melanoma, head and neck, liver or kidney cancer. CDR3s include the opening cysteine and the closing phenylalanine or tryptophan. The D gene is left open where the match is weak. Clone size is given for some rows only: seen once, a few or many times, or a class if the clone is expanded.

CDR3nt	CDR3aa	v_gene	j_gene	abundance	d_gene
TGTGCCAGCAGCGAAGGAGGAGGGAATCAGCCCCAGCATTTT	CASSEGGGNQPQHF	TRBV9	TRBJ1-5	.	.
TGTGCCAGTAGTATCCCCGGGGTCGGCGACACTGAAGCTTTCTTT	CASSIPGVGDTEAFF	TRBV19	TRBJ1-1	.	.
TGTGCCAGCAGTTTTACAGGAGCCCGTTTTCTTAACTATGGCTACACCTTC	CASSFTGARFLNYGYTF	TRBV27	TRBJ1-2	few	.
TGTGCCAGCAGTTTATTAGACAAGTACGAGCAGTACTTC	CASSLLDKYEQYF	TRBV28	TRBJ2-7	few	.
TGTGCCAGTAGTATAGGGGGGACCGGGGAGCTGTTTTTT	CASSIGGTGELFF	TRBV19	TRBJ2-2	once	.
TGTGCCAGCTGCATCCGGGGCCTCTACAATGAGCAGTTCTTC	CASCIRGLYNEQFF	TRBV27	TRBJ2-1	.	.
TGTGCCAGCAGCTTGAGTAGCGGTAGCACAGATACGCAGTATTTT	CASSLSSGSTDTQYF	TRBV5-4	TRBJ2-3	once	.
TGTGCCAGCAGCTTAGAGGGAGATACGCAGTATTTT	CASSLEGDTQYF	TRBV11-2	TRBJ2-3	.	.
TGTGCCAGCAGTTTGTCCAGGGAGAGGCAGCCCCAGCATTTT	CASSLSRERQPQHF	TRBV27	TRBJ1-5	.	.
TGTGCCAGTAGTATAACGGTTAGCTCCTACGAGCAGTACTTC	CASSITVSSYEQYF	TRBV19	TRBJ2-7	large	.
TGTGCCAGCAGTTACGAGACAGGGGCCAATCAGCCCCAGCATTTT	CASSYETGANQPQHF	TRBV6-6	TRBJ1-5	.	TRBD1
TGTGCCAGCAGCCCTACAGACACCGGGGAGCTGTTTTTT	CASSPTDTGELFF	TRBV5-8	TRBJ2-2	.	.
TGCGCCAGCAGGCAAGGACCGATACAGGGAATTGGCTACACCTTC	CASRQGPIQGIGYTF	TRBV4-1	TRBJ1-2	.	.
TGCGCCAGCAGCCAAGTGGTCCGTGGGTTAGGATCTGAAGCTTTCTTT	CASSQVVRGLGSEAFF	TRBV4-1	TRBJ1-1	.	.
TGCGCCAGCAGCCTCGATAGAGCTGAAAAACTGTTTTTT	CASSLDRAEKLFF	TRBV4-1	TRBJ1-4	.	.
TGCGCCAGCAGCCAGGCTAGGACAGGGGTATCCGAGCAGTACTTC	CASSQARTGVSEQYF	TRBV4-1	TRBJ2-7	.	TRBD1
TGCGCCAGCAGCCAAGCTCCGGCAGGAGTAGACTACACCTTC	CASSQAPAGVDYTF	TRBV4-3	TRBJ1-2	.	.
TGTGCCAGCAGTGAAATGGTGCGGGAATACTTC	CASSEMVREYF	TRBV2	TRBJ2-4	.	.
TGCGCCAGCAGCCTAATTGGGACTAGCGGGAGTTTCGAGCAGTACTTC	CASSLIGTSGSFEQYF	TRBV4-1	TRBJ2-7	.	TRBD2